The rows below give T cell receptor beta chains drawn from one sample of a study of radiation and T cells in renal cell carcinoma. The table came from immunoSEQ multiplex PCR; TCRdb's copy has only in-frame clones and leaves some out. Of 130,000 to 150,000 clones listed, roughly 90% are singletons. The specimen was blood, collected from a patient whose treatment included radiotherapy and nephrectomy. These receptor sequences come from a woman aged 45 to 65 with renal cell carcinoma. The CDR3 runs from the conserved cysteine through the conserved F or W.

length	V	J	CDR3
16	TRBV10-3	TRBJ1-1	CAISESGTGENTEAFF
13	TRBV5-1	TRBJ1-3	CASSQPEGDTIYF
13	TRBV6-4	TRBJ2-1	CASSDQGRNEQFF
13	TRBV19	TRBJ1-1	CASRNRGNTEAFF
16	TRBV10-1	TRBJ1-2	CASSLDRAGSNYGYTF
14	TRBV12-5	TRBJ1-6	CASGYTGQGSPLHF
14	TRBV29-1	TRBJ2-5	CSVEDLGSGETQYF
14	TRBV18	TRBJ1-1	CASQSDRLNTEAFF
16	TRBV6-5	TRBJ1-2	CASSYSVRGSRGGYTF
15	TRBV5-5	TRBJ2-5	CASSWGDEGFETQYF
14	TRBV7-9	TRBJ2-6	CASSSPTGANVLTF
15	TRBV2	TRBJ1-5	CASRMSDRPYQPQHF
14	TRBV7-2	TRBJ2-5	CASSTTGFQETQYF
14	TRBV7-9	TRBJ1-2	CASSLVGIDYGYTF
15	TRBV18	TRBJ1-5	CASSPGHLSNQPQHF
15	TRBV6-5	TRBJ2-1	CASSYSVAGGYEQFF
14	TRBV9	TRBJ2-7	CASSVGDRGYEQYF
14	TRBV29-1	TRBJ2-2	CSVEQDVGPGELFF
14	TRBV5-4	TRBJ2-3	CASSMLAAGDTQYF
14	TRBV6-6	TRBJ1-4	CATNRGYEGEKLFF
15	TRBV19	TRBJ2-7	CASSRGVGLSYEQYF
15	TRBV19	TRBJ1-4	CASRGQGWTNEKLFF
18	TRBV14	TRBJ1-3	CASSQERTQGYSGNTIYF
14	TRBV5-5	TRBJ1-4	CASSLPPASEKLFF
16	TRBV29-1	TRBJ2-3	CSGRLAGGRRADTQYF
14	TRBV7-6	TRBJ2-3	CASSLRGSTDTQYF
14	TRBV6-1	TRBJ2-2	CASSGSSRTGELFF
17	TRBV10-3	TRBJ1-1	CAISEFRDTDLNTEAFF
14	TRBV2	TRBJ2-7	CASSVVSGPYEQYF
14	TRBV7-9	TRBJ1-5	CASSSQGGDQPQHF
15	TRBV7-9	TRBJ1-2	CASSFFGGLYDGYTF
14	TRBV6-6	TRBJ1-2	CASSYQDGYYGYTF
13	TRBV10-2	TRBJ2-1	CASTTSGMGEQFF
15	TRBV4-1	TRBJ1-2	CASSQVFGTGYGYTF
14	TRBV5-4	TRBJ1-1	CASSPQTGYTEAFF
17	TRBV19	TRBJ2-1	CASRLLTGEASYNEQFF
15	TRBV6-6	TRBJ2-7	CASSEGGASSYEQYF
13	TRBV28	TRBJ1-5	CAAEGAVGQPQHF
15	TRBV2	TRBJ1-6	CASRDRDSNNSPLHF
18	TRBV18	TRBJ1-6	CASSPRNRILSYNSPLHF
13	TRBV2	TRBJ1-1	CASTKEGYTEAFF
11	TRBV10-3	TRBJ2-2	CAIGGGGELFF
17	TRBV2	TRBJ1-5	CASSGDRGLSSNQPQHF
13	TRBV2	TRBJ1-1	CASSEILRGEAFF
16	TRBV9	TRBJ2-5	CASSVDGTGQRGTQYF
16	TRBV6-5	TRBJ2-1	CASSYSRGTGYNEQFF
15	TRBV7-2	TRBJ2-2	CASSSLGGDTGELFF
16	TRBV5-1	TRBJ1-4	CASSSGARETNEKLFF